This TCR beta chain was sequenced in a study of CD8 T cells in ankylosing spondylitis. General observations from the study: Enrichment of disease-linked clones was reportedly significant in matched ankylosing spondylitis synovial fluid. Blood from ankylosing spondylitis patients appeared to carry a characteristic roughly eight-variant TCR beta motif. Clones linked to the disease showed a CD8+ phenotype. They occurred at relatively low frequencies in peripheral blood. Certain motif variants had earlier been reported in reactive arthritis synovial fluid and blood.

By quantitative 5'-RACE with molecular barcodes, the TCR beta libraries were made. TCRdb reprocessed the 5' RACE reads via MiXCR and lists one record per CDR3 protein. Of about 840,000 distinct CDR3 sequences listed, around 11% are singletons. With regard to this clonotype: What it binds is unknown.

The CDR3 is 14 residues long. Germline V gene sequence: CDR1 MNHEY, CDR2 SVGAGI. Trimming removed 0 bases from V and 11 bases from J, with 13 bases in between. The chain couples TRBV6-5 to TRBJ1-4; no clear D gene. The sequenced sample was blood, either unsorted or a sorted T cell fraction (not recorded which). The sequence derives from a male donor with ankylosing spondylitis. DNA of the CDR3: TGTGCCAGCAGTTACTCGCGGGGTAGGGTGAAACTGTTTTTT. It codes for CASSYSRGRVKLFF.